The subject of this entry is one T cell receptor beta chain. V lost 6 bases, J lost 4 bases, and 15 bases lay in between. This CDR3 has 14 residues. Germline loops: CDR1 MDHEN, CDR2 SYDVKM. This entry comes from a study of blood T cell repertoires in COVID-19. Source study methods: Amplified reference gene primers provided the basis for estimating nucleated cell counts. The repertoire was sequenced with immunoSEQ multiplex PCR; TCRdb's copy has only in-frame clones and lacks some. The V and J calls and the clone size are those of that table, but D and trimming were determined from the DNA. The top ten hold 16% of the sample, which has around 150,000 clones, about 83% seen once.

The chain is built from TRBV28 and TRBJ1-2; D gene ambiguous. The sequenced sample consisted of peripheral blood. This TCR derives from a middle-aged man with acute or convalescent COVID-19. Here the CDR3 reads CASSSEHLFYGYTF. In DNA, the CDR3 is TGTGCCAGCAGCTCCGAACACCTCTTCTATGGCTACACCTTC.